This T cell receptor (beta chain) was captured in a study of T cell responses to AZD1222 COVID-19 vaccine. Using immunoSEQ multiplex PCR, the repertoire was profiled, and TCRdb retains in-frame clones only, with some absent. In the table there are 35,000 to 50,000 clones, more than 70% of which are singletons. The specimen comprised peripheral blood, sampled 28 days after the second AZD1222 dose. This TCR derives from an adult who received the AZD1222 COVID-19 vaccine.

The CDR3 sequence: CASSSTGGTEAFF. CDR3 DNA sequence: TGTGCCAGCAGCTCGACAGGGGGCACTGAAGCTTTCTTT. V is TRBV3-1 (or the pseudogene TRBV3-2) and J is TRBJ1-1; the match to TRBD1 covers 9 bases. The CDR3 totals 13 residues. The V segment lost 5 bases and the J segment 4 bases; nucleotides outside the gene matches: 2. Germline loops: CDR1 LGHDT, CDR2 YNNKEL (reference sequence).